This T cell receptor beta chain derives from a study of blood T cell repertoires in COVID-19. Study background: T cells, B-cell-depleted T cells, or PBMCs supplied cDNA or gDNA.

The CDR3 consists of 16 residues. Germline lookup yields CDR1 KGHSH and CDR2 LQKENI. V was shortened by 3 bases and J by 2 bases, with 16 bases between the two germline ends. The table came from immunoSEQ multiplex PCR; TCRdb's copy has only in-frame clones and leaves some out. The sample yields 130,000 or so clones, 84% seen once. Across 20 to 25 US areas, participants ranged in age from about 18 to 100 years. The sequence was collected from a man aged 40-55 years with acute COVID-19. The sequenced material came from PBMCs or T cells enriched from blood (not recorded which). The chain carries TRBV18 and TRBJ2-5, with D tentatively TRBD1 (5 bases). The CDR3 reads CASSPPYRQSQETQYF. CDR3 bases: TGTGCCAGCTCACCCCCTTATAGACAGTCTCAAGAGACCCAGTACTTC.